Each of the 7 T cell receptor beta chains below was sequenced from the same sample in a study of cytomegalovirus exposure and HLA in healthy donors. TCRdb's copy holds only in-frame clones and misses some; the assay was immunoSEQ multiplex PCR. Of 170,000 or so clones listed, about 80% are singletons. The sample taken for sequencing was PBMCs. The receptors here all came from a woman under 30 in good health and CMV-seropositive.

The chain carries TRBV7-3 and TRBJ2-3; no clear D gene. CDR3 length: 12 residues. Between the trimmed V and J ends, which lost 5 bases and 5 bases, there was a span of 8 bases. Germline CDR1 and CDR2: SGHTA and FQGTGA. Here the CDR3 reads CASSPNRDTQYF. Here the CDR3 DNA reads TGTGCCAGCAGCCCCAACAGAGATACGCAGTATTTT.

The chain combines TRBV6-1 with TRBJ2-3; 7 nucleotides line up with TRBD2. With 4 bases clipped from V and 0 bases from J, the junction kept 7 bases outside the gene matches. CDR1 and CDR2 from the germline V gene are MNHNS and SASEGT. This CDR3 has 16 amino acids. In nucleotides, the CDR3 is TGTGCCAGCAGTGTGGCTCGGGGGGACAGCACAGATACGCAGTATTTT. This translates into CASSVARGDSTDTQYF.

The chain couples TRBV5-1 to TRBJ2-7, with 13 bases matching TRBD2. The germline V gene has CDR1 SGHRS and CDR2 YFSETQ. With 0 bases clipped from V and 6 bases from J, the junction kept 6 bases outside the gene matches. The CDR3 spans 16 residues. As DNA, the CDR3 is TGCGCCAGCAGCTTGGGACTAGCGGGGGGTCTGGCCGAGCAGTACTTC. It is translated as CASSLGLAGGLAEQYF.

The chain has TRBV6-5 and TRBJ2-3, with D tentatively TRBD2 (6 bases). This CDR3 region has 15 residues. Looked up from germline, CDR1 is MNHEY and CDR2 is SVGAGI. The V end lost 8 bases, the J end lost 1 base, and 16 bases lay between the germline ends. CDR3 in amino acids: CASRERRGRTDTQYF. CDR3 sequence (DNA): TGTGCCAGCCGCGAGCGGCGGGGACGCACAGATACGCAGTATTTT.

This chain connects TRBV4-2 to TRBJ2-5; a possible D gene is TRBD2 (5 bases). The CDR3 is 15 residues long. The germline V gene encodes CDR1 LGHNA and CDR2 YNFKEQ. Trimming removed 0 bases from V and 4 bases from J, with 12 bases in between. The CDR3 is CASSQETGSGETQYF. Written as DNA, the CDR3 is TGTGCCAGCAGCCAAGAGACGGGATCGGGAGAGACCCAGTACTTC.

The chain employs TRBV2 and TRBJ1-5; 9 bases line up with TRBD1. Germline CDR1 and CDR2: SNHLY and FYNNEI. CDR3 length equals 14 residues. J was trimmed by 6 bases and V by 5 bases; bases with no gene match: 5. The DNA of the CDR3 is TGTGCCAGCAGTTTACAGGGGGCGGGTCAGCCCCAGCATTTT. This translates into CASSLQGAGQPQHF. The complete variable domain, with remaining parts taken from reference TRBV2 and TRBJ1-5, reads EPEVTQTPSHQVTQMGQEVILRCVPISNHLYFYWYRQILGQKVEFLVSFYNNEISEKSEIFDDQFSVERPDGSNFTLKIRSTKLEDSAMYFCASSLQGAGQPQHFGDGTRLSIL.

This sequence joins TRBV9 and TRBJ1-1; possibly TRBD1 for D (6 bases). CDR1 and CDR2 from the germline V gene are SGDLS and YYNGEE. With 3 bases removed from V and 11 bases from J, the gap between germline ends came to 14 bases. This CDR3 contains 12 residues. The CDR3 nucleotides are TGTGCCAGCAGCGAGGGAGGGGGGCAGGCTTTCTTT. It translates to CASSEGGGQAFF. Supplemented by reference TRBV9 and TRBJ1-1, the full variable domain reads DSGVTQTPKHLITATGQRVTLRCSPRSGDLSVYWYQQSLDQGLQFLIQYYNGEERAKGNILERFSAQQFPDLHSELNLSSLELGDSALYFCASSEGGGQAFFGQGTRLTVV.